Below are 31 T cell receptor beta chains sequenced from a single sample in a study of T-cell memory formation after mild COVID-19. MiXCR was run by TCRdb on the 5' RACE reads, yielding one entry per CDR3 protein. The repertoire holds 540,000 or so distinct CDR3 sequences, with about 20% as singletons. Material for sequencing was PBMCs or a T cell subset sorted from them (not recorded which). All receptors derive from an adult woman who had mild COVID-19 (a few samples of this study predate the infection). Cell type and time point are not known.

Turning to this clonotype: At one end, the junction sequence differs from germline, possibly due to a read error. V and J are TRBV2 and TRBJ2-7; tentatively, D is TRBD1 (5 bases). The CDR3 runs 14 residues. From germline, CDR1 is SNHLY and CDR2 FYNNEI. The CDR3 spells CASSVWQGSNEQYF. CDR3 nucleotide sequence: TGTGCCAGCAGTGTCTGGCAGGGCTCCAACGAGCAGTACTTC.

The CDR3 here is CASSDPDYFTDTQYF. CDR3 coding DNA: TGTGCCAGCAGTGACCCGGACTACTTCACAGATACGCAGTATTTT. The chain joins TRBV2 to TRBJ2-3, with D possibly matching TRBD2 (6 bases). The CDR3 sequence is 15 residues long. The germline V gene has CDR1 SNHLY and CDR2 FYNNEI. The ends were cut back, 3 bases at V and 2 bases at J, with 12 bases in the middle.

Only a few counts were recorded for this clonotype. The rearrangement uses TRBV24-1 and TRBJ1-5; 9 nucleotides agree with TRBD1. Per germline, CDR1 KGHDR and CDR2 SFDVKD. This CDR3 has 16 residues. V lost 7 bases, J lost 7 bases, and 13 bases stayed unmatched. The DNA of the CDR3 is TGTGCCACCAGCGCCACCGGGACAGGGTTTGGGCAGCCCCAGCATTTT. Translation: CATSATGTGFGQPQHF.

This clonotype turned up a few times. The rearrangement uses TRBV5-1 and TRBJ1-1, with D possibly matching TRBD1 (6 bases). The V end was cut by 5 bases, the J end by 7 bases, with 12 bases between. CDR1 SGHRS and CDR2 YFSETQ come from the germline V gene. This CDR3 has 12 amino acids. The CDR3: CASRGGGDEAFF. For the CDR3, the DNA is TGCGCCAGCAGAGGAGGGGGGGATGAAGCTTTCTTT. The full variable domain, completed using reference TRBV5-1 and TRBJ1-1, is KAGVTQTPRYLIKTRGQQVTLSCSPISGHRSVSWYQQTPGQGLQFLFEYFSETQRNKGNFPGRFSGRQFSNSRSEMNVSTLELGDSALYLCASRGGGDEAFFGQGTRLTVV.

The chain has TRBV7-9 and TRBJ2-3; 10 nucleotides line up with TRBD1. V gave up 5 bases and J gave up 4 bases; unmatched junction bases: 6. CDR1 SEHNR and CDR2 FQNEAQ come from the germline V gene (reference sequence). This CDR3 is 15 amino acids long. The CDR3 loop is CASSLTGGRPDTQYF. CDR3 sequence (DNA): TGTGCCAGCAGCCTGACAGGGGGCAGACCAGATACGCAGTATTTT.

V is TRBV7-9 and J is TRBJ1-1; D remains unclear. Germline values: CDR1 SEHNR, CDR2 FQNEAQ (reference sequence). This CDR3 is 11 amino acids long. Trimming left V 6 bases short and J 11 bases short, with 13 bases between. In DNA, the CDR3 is TGTGCCAGCAGGCTTAACCTCCAGGCTTTCTTT. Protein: CASRLNLQAFF.

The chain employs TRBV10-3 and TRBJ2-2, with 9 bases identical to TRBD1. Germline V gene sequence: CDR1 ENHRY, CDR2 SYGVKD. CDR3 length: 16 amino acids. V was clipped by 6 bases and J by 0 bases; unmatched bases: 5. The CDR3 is CAISTGTGTNTGELFF. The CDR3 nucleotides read TGTGCCATCAGCACCGGGACAGGGACGAACACCGGGGAGCTGTTTTTT.

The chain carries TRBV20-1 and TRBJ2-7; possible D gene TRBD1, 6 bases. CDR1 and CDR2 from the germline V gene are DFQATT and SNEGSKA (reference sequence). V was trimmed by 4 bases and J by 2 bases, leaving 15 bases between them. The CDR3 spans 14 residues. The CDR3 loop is CSANSQGNPYEQYF. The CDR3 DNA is TGCAGTGCTAACTCACAGGGAAATCCCTACGAGCAGTACTTC.

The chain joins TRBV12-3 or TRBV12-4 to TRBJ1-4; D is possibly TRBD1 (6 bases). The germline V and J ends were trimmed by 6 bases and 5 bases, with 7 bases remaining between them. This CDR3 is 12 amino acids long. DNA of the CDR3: TGTGCCAGCAGGAGGGGGAATGAAAAACTGTTTTTT. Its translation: CASRRGNEKLFF.

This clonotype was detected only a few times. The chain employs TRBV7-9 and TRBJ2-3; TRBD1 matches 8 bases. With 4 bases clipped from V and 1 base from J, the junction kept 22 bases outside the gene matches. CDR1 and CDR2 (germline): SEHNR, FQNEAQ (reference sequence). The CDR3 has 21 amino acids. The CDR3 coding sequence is TGTGCCAGCAGCTCAACCCTCGGGCTCTCTCCTACGACAGGGGGCACAGATACGCAGTATTTT. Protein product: CASSSTLGLSPTTGGTDTQYF.

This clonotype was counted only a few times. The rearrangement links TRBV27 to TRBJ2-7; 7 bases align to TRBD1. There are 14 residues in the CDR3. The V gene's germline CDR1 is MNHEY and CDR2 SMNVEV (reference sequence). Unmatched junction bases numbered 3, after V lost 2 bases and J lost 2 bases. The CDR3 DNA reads TGTGCCAGCAGTTTAAAGACAGGGCCCTACGAGCAGTACTTC. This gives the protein CASSLKTGPYEQYF.

The CDR3 here is CSVDWTGNYGYTF. The CDR3 coding sequence is TGCAGCGTTGACTGGACAGGGAACTATGGCTACACCTTC. This sequence joins TRBV29-1 and TRBJ1-2; 8 positions agree with TRBD1. The V gene's germline CDR1 is SQVTM and CDR2 ANQGSEA. The CDR3 spans 13 residues. Trimming removed 3 bases from V and 2 bases from J; junction bases left unmatched: 2. The whole variable domain, remainder taken from reference TRBV29-1 and TRBJ1-2, is SAVISQKPSRDICQRGTSLTIQCQVDSQVTMMFWYRQQPGQSLTLIATANQGSEATYESGFVIDKFPISRPNLTFSTLTVSNMSPEDSSIYLCSVDWTGNYGYTFGSGTRLTVV.

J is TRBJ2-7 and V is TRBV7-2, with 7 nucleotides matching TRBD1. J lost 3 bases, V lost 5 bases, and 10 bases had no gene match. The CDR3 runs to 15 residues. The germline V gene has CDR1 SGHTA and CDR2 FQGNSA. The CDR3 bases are TGTGCCAGCAGCACCGGCCGGTGGACAGGCTACGAGCAGTACTTC. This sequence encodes CASSTGRWTGYEQYF.

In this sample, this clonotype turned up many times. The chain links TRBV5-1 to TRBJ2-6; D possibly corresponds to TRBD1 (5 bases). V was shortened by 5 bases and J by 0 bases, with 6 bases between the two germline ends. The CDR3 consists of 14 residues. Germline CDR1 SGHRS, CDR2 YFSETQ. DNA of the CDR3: TGCGCCAGCAGAAGGGGCTCTGGGGCCAACGTCCTGACTTTC. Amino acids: CASRRGSGANVLTF.

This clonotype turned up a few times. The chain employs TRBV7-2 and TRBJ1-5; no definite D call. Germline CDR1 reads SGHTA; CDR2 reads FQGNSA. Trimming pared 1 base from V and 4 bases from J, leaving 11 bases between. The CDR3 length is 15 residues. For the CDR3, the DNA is TGTGCCAGCAGCTTAGGGCCATGGCAGAATCAGCCCCAGCATTTT. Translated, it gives CASSLGPWQNQPQHF.

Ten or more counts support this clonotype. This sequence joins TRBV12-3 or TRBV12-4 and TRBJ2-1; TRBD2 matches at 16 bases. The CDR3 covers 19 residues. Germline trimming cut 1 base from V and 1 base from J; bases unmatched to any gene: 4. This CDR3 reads CASSLGPGLAGGSYNEQFF. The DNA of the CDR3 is TGTGCCAGCAGTTTAGGACCGGGACTAGCGGGAGGGTCCTACAATGAGCAGTTCTTC.

The CDR3 bases are TGTGCCAGTAGTTGGACACAGGGGGTTCGGGATGAAAAACTGTTTTTT. It is translated as CASSWTQGVRDEKLFF. The rearrangement uses TRBV19 and TRBJ1-4; TRBD1 aligns across 8 bases. Germline lookup yields CDR1 LNHDA and CDR2 SQIVND (reference sequence). Losses at the gene ends were 5 bases for V and 6 bases for J; bases not matched to a gene: 11. There are 16 residues in the CDR3.

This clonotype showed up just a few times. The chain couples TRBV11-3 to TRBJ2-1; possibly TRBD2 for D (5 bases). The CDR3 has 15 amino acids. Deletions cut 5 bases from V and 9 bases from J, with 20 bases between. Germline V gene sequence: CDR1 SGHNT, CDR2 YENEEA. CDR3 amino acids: CASSTRGGPTGEQFF. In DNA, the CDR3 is TGTGCCAGCAGCACCCGGGGTGGGCCTACCGGTGAGCAGTTCTTC. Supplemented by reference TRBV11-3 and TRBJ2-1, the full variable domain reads EAGVVQSPRYKIIEKKQPVAFWCNPISGHNTLYWYLQNLGQGPELLIRYENEEAVDDSQLPKDRFSAERLKGVDSTLKIQPAELGDSAVYLCASSTRGGPTGEQFFGPGTRLTVL.

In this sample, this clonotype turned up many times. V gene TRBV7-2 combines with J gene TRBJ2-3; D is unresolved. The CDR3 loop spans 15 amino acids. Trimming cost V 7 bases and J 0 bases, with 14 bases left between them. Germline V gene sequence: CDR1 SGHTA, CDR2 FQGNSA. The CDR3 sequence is CASIPLWPSTDTQYF. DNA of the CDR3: TGTGCCAGCATCCCCCTGTGGCCTAGCACAGATACGCAGTATTTT.

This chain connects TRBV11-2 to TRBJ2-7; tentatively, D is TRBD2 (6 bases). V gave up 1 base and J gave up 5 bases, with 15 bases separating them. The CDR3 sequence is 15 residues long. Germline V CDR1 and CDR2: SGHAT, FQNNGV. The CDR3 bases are TGTGCCAGCAGCTTAGTCGGAGGGGTTCCCAACGAGCAGTACTTC. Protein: CASSLVGGVPNEQYF.

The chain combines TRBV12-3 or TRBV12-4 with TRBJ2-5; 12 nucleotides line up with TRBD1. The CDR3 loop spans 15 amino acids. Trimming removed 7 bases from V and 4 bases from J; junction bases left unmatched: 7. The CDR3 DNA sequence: TGTGCCAGCACCACCGGGGACAGGGGGCGAGAGACCCAGTACTTC. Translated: CASTTGDRGRETQYF.

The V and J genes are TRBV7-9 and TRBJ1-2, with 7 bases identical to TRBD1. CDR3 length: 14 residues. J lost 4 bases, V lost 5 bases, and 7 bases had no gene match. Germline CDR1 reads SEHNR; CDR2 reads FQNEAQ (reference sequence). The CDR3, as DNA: TGTGCCAGCAGCACCGACAGGGATTCCTATGGCTACACCTTC. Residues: CASSTDRDSYGYTF.

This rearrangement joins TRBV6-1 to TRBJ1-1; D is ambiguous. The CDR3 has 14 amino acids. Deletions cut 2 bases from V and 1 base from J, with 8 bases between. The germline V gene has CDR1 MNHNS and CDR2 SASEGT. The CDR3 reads CASSEWSENTEAFF. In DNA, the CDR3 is TGTGCCAGCAGTGAATGGTCGGAGAACACTGAAGCTTTCTTT.

The CDR3 reads CASSYSRHEQYF. The DNA of the CDR3 is TGTGCCAGCAGTTACTCCAGACACGAGCAGTACTTC. V is TRBV6-6 and J is TRBJ2-7; D gene ambiguous. Germline V gene data show CDR1 as MNHNY and CDR2 as SVGAGI (reference sequence). The CDR3 sequence is 12 residues long. Trimming stripped 0 bases from V and 5 bases from J, with 5 bases between.

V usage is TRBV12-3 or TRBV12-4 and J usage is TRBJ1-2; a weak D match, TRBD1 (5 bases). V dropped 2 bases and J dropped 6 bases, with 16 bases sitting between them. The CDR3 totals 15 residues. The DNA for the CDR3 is TGTGCCAGCAGTTTATACCGGGGGTCTAGGAATGGCTACACCTTC. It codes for CASSLYRGSRNGYTF.

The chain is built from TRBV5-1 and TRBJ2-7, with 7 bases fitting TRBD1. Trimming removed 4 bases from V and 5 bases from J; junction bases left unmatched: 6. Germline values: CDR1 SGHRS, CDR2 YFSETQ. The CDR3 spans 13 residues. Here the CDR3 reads CASSPGQSDEQYF. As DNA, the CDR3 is TGCGCCAGCAGCCCGGGACAGAGCGACGAGCAGTACTTC.

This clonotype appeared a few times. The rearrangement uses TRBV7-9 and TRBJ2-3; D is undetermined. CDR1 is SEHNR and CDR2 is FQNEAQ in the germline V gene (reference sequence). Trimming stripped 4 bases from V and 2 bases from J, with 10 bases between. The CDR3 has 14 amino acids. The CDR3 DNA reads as TGTGCCAGCAGCTCGGCCGGAGTCACAGATACGCAGTATTTT. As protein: CASSSAGVTDTQYF.

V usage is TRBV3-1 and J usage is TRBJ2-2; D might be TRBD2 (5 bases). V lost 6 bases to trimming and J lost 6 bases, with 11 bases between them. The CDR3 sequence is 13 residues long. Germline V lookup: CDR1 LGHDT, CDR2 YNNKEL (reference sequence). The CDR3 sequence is CASRMRDSGELFF. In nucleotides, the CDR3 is TGTGCCAGCAGAATGAGGGATTCCGGGGAGCTGTTTTTT.

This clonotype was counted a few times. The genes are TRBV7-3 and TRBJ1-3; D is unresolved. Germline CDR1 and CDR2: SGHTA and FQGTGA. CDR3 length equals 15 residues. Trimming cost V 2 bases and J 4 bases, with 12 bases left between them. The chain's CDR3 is CASSLRPGFGNTIYF. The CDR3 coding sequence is TGTGCCAGCAGCTTACGTCCGGGATTCGGAAACACCATATATTTT.

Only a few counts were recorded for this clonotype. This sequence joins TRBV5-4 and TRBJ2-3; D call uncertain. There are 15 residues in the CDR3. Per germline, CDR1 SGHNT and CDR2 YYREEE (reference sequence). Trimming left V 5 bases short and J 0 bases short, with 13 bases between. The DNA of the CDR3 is TGTGCCAGCAGTTTTATGGCATCTAGCACAGATACGCAGTATTTT. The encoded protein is CASSFMASSTDTQYF.

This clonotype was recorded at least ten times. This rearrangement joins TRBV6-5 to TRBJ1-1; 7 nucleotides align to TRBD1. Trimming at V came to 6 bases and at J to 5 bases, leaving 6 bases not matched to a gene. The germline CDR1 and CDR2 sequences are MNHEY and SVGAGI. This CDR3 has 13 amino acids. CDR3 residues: CASSLTGATEAFF. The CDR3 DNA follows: TGTGCCAGCAGCTTAACAGGGGCGACTGAAGCTTTCTTT.